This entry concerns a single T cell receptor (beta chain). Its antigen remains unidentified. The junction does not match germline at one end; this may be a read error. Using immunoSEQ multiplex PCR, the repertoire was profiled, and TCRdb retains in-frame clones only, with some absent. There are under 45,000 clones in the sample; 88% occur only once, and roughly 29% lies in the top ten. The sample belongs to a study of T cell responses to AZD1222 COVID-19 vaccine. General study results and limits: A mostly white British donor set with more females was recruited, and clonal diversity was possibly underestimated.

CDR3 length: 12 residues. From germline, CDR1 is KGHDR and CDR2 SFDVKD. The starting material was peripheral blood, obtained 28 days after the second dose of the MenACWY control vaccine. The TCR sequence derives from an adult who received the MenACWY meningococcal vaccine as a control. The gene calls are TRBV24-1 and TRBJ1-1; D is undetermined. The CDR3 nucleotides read TGTGCCGCCAGTGATGCTGGAGGTGAAGCTTTCTTT. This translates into CAASDAGGEAFF.